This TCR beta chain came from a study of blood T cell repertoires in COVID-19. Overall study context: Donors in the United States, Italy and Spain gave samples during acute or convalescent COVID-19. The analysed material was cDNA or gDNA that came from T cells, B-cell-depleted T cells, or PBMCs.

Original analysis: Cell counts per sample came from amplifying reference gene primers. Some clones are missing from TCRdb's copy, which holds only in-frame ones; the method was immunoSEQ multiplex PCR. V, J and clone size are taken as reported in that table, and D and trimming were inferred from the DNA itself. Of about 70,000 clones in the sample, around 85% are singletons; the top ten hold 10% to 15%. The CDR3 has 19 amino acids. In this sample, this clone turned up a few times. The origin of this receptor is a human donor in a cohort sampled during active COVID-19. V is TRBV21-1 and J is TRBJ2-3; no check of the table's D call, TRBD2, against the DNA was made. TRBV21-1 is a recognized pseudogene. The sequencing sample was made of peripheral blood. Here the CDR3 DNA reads TGTGCCAGCAGCAAAGTAAGGGTAACGCGGGGGTCTAGCACAGATACGCAGTATTTT. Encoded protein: CASSKVRVTRGSSTDTQYF.